This T cell receptor (beta chain) was captured in a study of long-term antiretroviral therapy in people with HIV. They ran version v3.0 of the immunoSEQ assay at survey level. Clones were read by immunoSEQ multiplex PCR, and TCRdb kept only the in-frame ones, dropping some. The data hold around 18,000 clones, with 75% to 90% observed a single time. A word on this clone: As yet, its antigen is unknown.

Study-level findings and limits: The study found narrower CDR3 length ranges in HIV repertoires than in controls. Transplant donor controls retained higher diversity, though diversity increased after ART. Clonotypes expanded prior to ART showed repertoire dominance at all sampled time points. Dating from the mid-2000s to the late 2010s, the blood was possibly obtained under older ART regimens.

Germline V gene lookup returns CDR1 SGHTA and CDR2 FQGNSA. With V trimmed by 5 bases and J by 3 bases, 2 bases remained unmatched. This CDR3 contains 13 residues. The receptor was isolated from a man between 45 and 60 years old with HIV. The chain employs TRBV7-2 and TRBJ2-7; 9 bases fit TRBD1. The starting material was unsorted PBMCs, obtained 4.2 years after starting antiretroviral therapy. The CDR3 sequence is CASSPDRGYEQYF. DNA for the CDR3: TGTGCCAGCAGCCCGGACAGGGGCTACGAGCAGTACTTC.